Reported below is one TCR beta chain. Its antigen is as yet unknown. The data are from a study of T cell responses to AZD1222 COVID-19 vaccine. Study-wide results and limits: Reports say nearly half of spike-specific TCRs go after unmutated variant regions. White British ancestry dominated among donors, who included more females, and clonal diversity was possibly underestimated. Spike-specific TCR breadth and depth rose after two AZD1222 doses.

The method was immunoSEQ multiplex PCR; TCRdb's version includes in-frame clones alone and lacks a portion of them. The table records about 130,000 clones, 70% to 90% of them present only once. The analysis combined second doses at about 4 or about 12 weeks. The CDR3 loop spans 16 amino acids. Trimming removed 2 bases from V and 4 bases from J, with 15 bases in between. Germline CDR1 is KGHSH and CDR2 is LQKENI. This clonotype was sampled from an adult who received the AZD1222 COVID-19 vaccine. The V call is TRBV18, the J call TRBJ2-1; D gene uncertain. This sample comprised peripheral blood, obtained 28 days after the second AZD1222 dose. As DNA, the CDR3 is TGTGCCAGCTCACCATCGCCTCCTGGGATATACAATGAGCAGTTCTTC. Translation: CASSPSPPGIYNEQFF.